The 7 T cell receptor beta chains given below trace back to one sample, sequenced in a study of tissue T cells after allogeneic stem cell transplantation. The time point here: mouse harvest day 14 after allogeneic transplant. Mouse grafts combined 10^7 T-cell-depleted bone marrow cells with 10^6 splenic CD5+ T cells. Using immunoSEQ multiplex PCR, the repertoire was profiled, and TCRdb retains in-frame clones only, with some absent. The table has approximately 8,400 clones, 36% seen once. What was sequenced was skin. Every receptor here comes from a female BALB/c mouse given C57BL/6 T cells with graft-versus-host disease after an allogeneic hematopoietic cell transplant.

In its sample, this clone was seen a few times. The germline and genes are mouse ones. Sequencing ends 1 residue short of the CDR3 end; the germline J gene provides the rest. This chain connects TRBV5 to TRBJ2-5; 7 positions match TRBD1. The CDR3 has 14 residues. Germline V gene sequence: CDR1 LGHNA, CDR2 YNLKQL (reference sequence). With 2 bases clipped from V and 2 bases from J, the junction kept 1 base outside the gene matches. The DNA read from the CDR3 is TGTGCCAGCAGCCAAACAGGGGTCCAAGACACCCAGTAC. Protein product: CASSQTGVQDTQY. The full CDR3 protein reads CASSQTGVQDTQYF.

Of note for this clone: The germline and genes are mouse ones. The CDR3 is cut off 1 residue early in the read; its end comes from the germline J gene. The chain is built from TRBV20 and TRBJ1-2, with a weak D call TRBD1 (6 bases). The CDR3 is 12 residues long. Germline values: CDR1 GFQATS, CDR2 STVNSAI. Trimming shortened V by 6 bases and J by 0 bases, and 8 bases separated the two germline ends. CDR3: CGAGTTNSDYTF. Incomplete CDR3 DNA: TGTGGTGCCGGGACAACAAACTCCGACTACACC.

As regards this clone: Genes and germline are mouse. The CDR3 end falls 1 residue outside the read, so it is completed with the germline J gene. The chain recombines TRBV13-3 with TRBJ1-1; 7 nucleotides align to TRBD1. V trimming: 2 bases; J trimming: 0 bases; junction bases outside the gene matches: 4. In germline, CDR1 is NNHDY, CDR2 SYVADS. CDR3 length: 15 residues. The CDR3 spells CASSEQGSPNTEVFF. The CDR3 bases that were read are TGTGCCAGCAGTGAACAGGGGTCTCCAAACACAGAAGTCTTC.

A remark on this clone: Gene names and germline match the mouse. The CDR3 goes on 1 residue after the read ends, and that part is filled in from the germline J gene. This chain uses TRBV12-2 with TRBJ1-2, with 7 positions matching TRBD1. Germline CDR1 is SGHLS and CDR2 is HYDKME. Unmatched junction bases numbered 4, after V lost 4 bases and J lost 3 bases. CDR3 length: 13 amino acids. The sequenced part of the CDR3 DNA is TGTGCCAGCTCAGGACAGGAGGACTCCGACTACACC. Protein product: CASSGQEDSDYT. The entire CDR3 is CASSGQEDSDYTF.

In its sample, this clone ranks as medium-sized (0.01 to 0.1%). Gene names follow the mouse nomenclature. Read coverage stops 1 residue before the CDR3 terminus; the germline J gene supplies the remainder. The sample has other DNA sequences that encode this CDR3 too. The chain is built from TRBV20 and TRBJ1-2, with TRBD1 matching over 9 bases. The CDR3 runs to 15 residues. The ends lost 2 bases at V and 0 bases at J; junction bases unmatched: 4. Germline assignment: CDR1 GFQATS and CDR2 STVNSAI. The covered CDR3 bases are TGTGGTGCTAGGTCCCGGGACAGGGCAAACTCCGACTACACC. Translating gives CGARSRDRANSDYT. The complete CDR3 protein is CGARSRDRANSDYTF. The whole variable domain, remainder taken from reference TRBV20 and TRBJ1-2, is GALVYQYPRRTICKSGTSMRMECQAVGFQATSVAWYRQSPQKTFELIALSTVNSAIKYEQNFTQEKFPISHPNLSFSSMTVLNAYLEDRGLYLCGARSRDRANSDYTFGSGTRLLVI.

This clone rates as medium-sized. Mouse names are used for the genes. This chain's CDR3 is CSSSQSRGSAETLYF. CDR3 DNA, as far as it was read: TGCTCCAGCAGTCAATCTCGGGGGAGTGCAGAAACGCTGTAT. This chain links TRBV23 with TRBJ2-3. Sequencing ends 1 residue short of the CDR3 end; the germline J gene provides the rest. CDR1 and CDR2 (germline): KGHTA, FQNQQP. The CDR3 has 15 amino acids.

This clone occurred a few times. Germline and genes: mouse. The read is 1 residue too short to cover the CDR3 end, so that end is filled in from the germline J gene. The rearrangement joins TRBV12-1 to TRBJ1-4; TRBD1 aligns across 9 bases. This CDR3 has 15 amino acids. Losses at the gene ends were 0 bases for V and 4 bases for J; bases not matched to a gene: 2. Germline V gene sequence: CDR1 SGHSN, CDR2 HYEKVE. Incomplete CDR3 DNA: TGTGCCAGCTCTCTCGGGGACAGGGTCAACGAAAGATTATTT. It translates to CASSLGDRVNERLF. The full CDR3 reads CASSLGDRVNERLFF.